This passage covers 24 T cell receptor beta chains from one sample sequenced in a study of human T cells and chemical hapten exposure (dated by TCRdb to the early 2020s). This specimen's time point label, per the study, means: pre-sensitization, week 0. In light of the paper, this sample's treatment or condition label describes: therapeutic diphenylcyclopropenone sensitization with weekly scalp DPC. Library prep was done by RACE. These reads were obtained on a NextSeq 500. Using fastp trimming at Q25 and MiXCR clonotype assembly, TCRdb reanalyzed the public sequencing data and kept in-frame beta chains. Each entry is one CDR3 protein sequence, shown with its most common DNA and genes. This sample is represented by roughly 100,000 distinct CDR3 sequences; approximately 9.9% of them were singletons. The ten largest clones capture 3.6% of the sample. Sample: whole blood, taken in connection with sensitization to the hapten diphenylcyclopropenone (DPC). Every receptor here comes from a woman in her thirties or forties with alopecia areata. Some clones in this sample may be carry-over from other donors' samples.

This clonotype was recorded a few times. The chain links TRBV28 to TRBJ1-6; 9 nucleotides agree with TRBD1. The J segment lost 9 bases and the V segment lost 1 base, leaving 7 bases of the junction unmatched. The length of the CDR3 is 16 residues. Per the germline V gene, CDR1 is MDHEN and CDR2 is SYDVKM. This chain's CDR3 is CASSLFGGQGSSPLHF. The DNA of the CDR3 is TGTGCCAGCAGTTTATTTGGGGGACAGGGTAGTTCACCCCTCCACTTT.

The V and J genes are TRBV2 and TRBJ2-1; no reliable D call. This CDR3 is built from 18 residues. The ends were cut back, 2 bases at V and 0 bases at J, with 17 bases in the middle. CDR1 and CDR2 (germline): SNHLY, FYNNEI. The CDR3 loop reads CASSEHQRGLSSYNEQFF. In DNA, the CDR3 is TGTGCCAGCAGTGAACATCAAAGAGGCCTAAGCTCCTACAATGAGCAGTTCTTC.

This clonotype showed up many times. This chain joins TRBV7-9 and TRBJ1-6; TRBD1 aligns across 7 bases. This CDR3 region has 12 residues. Unmatched junction bases numbered 2, after V lost 7 bases and J lost 8 bases. The germline V gene encodes CDR1 SEHNR and CDR2 FQNEAQ (reference sequence). The CDR3 region is CASTQGDSPLHF. CDR3 nucleotides: TGTGCCAGCACCCAGGGGGATTCACCCCTCCACTTT.

This clonotype was recorded many times. This chain connects TRBV4-2 to TRBJ2-7; 10 bases align to TRBD2. V was clipped by 1 base and J by 3 bases; unmatched bases: 6. Germline V gives CDR1 LGHNA, CDR2 YNFKEQ. The CDR3 loop spans 16 amino acids. CDR3 in amino acids: CASSQGQASGGYEQYF. CDR3 DNA: TGTGCCAGCAGCCAAGGTCAGGCTAGCGGGGGCTACGAGCAGTACTTC.

Here the CDR3 reads CASSLAPGEEQYF. CDR3 nucleotides: TGTGCCAGCAGCCTAGCCCCTGGGGAGGAGCAGTACTTC. The J gene is TRBJ2-7, the V gene TRBV3-1, with a weak D call TRBD2 (5 bases). Germline values: CDR1 LGHDT, CDR2 YNNKEL (reference sequence). V lost 4 bases and J lost 7, with 14 bases in between. This CDR3 has 13 amino acids.

This clonotype showed up many times. This chain links TRBV7-2 with TRBJ2-2; 9 positions agree with TRBD1. The germline gives CDR1 SGHTA, CDR2 FQGNSA. This CDR3 is built from 16 residues. Trimming removed 7 bases from V and 5 bases from J; junction bases left unmatched: 11. CDR3 residues: CASILQDRGFTGELFF. The CDR3, as DNA: TGTGCCAGCATTCTTCAGGACAGGGGTTTTACCGGGGAGCTGTTTTTT.

This clonotype appeared many times. The chain recombines TRBV12-3 or TRBV12-4 with TRBJ2-3; 12 positions agree with TRBD2. V dropped 1 base and J dropped 3; count of bases not matched to a gene: 5. The CDR3 has 17 residues. In DNA form, the CDR3 reads TGTGCCAGCAGTTTAGGACTAGCGGGGGTATGGACAGATACGCAGTATTTT. This gives the protein CASSLGLAGVWTDTQYF.

The table lists this clonotype with a few counts. The V call is TRBV4-2, the J call TRBJ2-3; either TRBD1 or TRBD2 may fit D (5 bases each). CDR1 and CDR2 from the germline V gene are LGHNA and YNFKEQ. This CDR3 has 15 amino acids. Trimming shortened V by 1 base and J by 2 bases, and 10 bases separated the two germline ends. The CDR3: CASSQVPGTTDTQYF. CDR3 in DNA: TGTGCCAGCAGCCAAGTTCCGGGGACCACAGATACGCAGTATTTT.

The gene calls are TRBV7-2 and TRBJ2-3; 10 bases are a match to TRBD1. V was pared by 5 bases and J by 3 bases, with 8 bases of the junction left unmatched. Germline values: CDR1 SGHTA, CDR2 FQGNSA. The CDR3 has 16 amino acids. As DNA, the CDR3 is TGTGCCAGCAGCCGATGGACAGGGGGTCGGACAGATACGCAGTATTTT. Its protein is CASSRWTGGRTDTQYF.

V usage is TRBV12-3 or TRBV12-4 and J usage is TRBJ2-7; 7 bases map to TRBD1. The CDR3 has 15 residues. V lost 1 base, J lost 3 bases, and 6 bases stayed unmatched. The CDR3 spells CASSLGKGQNYEQYF. CDR3 nucleotide sequence: TGTGCCAGCAGTTTAGGCAAGGGACAGAACTACGAGCAGTACTTC.

This clonotype was detected ten times or more. V and J are TRBV29-1 and TRBJ1-2, with D uncertain. V lost 2 bases and J lost 5, with 3 bases in between. This CDR3 has 10 amino acids. The germline gives CDR1 SQVTM, CDR2 ANQGSEA. The CDR3 here is CSVETYGYTF. As DNA, the CDR3 is TGCAGCGTTGAAACTTATGGCTACACCTTC. The full variable domain, with the rest looked up from reference TRBV29-1 and TRBJ1-2, is SAVISQKPSRDICQRGTSLTIQCQVDSQVTMMFWYRQQPGQSLTLIATANQGSEATYESGFVIDKFPISRPNLTFSTLTVSNMSPEDSSIYLCSVETYGYTFGSGTRLTVV.

This clonotype appeared many times. The CDR3 protein is CASSGDRSEAFF. The CDR3 coding sequence is TGTGCCAGCAGCGGAGACAGGTCCGAAGCTTTCTTT. The rearrangement links TRBV3-1 to TRBJ1-1; D perhaps matches TRBD1 (6 bases). Germline values: CDR1 LGHDT, CDR2 YNNKEL (reference sequence). The CDR3 is made up of 12 amino acids. V was cut by 5 bases and J by 8 bases, with 12 bases left in between.

At least ten counts were recorded for this clonotype. This sequence joins TRBV19 and TRBJ2-1; D not resolved. The germline V gene encodes CDR1 LNHDA and CDR2 SQIVND (reference sequence). The ends were cut back, 7 bases at V and 2 bases at J, with 18 bases in the middle. The CDR3 sequence is 16 residues long. Here the CDR3 DNA reads TGTGCCAGTATTCCGGTGGGTGGAGACCCCTACAATGAGCAGTTCTTC. Protein product: CASIPVGGDPYNEQFF.

This clonotype came up many times. The rearrangement joins TRBV19 to TRBJ2-1, with 7 bases fitting TRBD1. Germline V gene lookup returns CDR1 LNHDA and CDR2 SQIVND (reference sequence). The V segment lost 7 bases and the J segment 2 bases; nucleotides outside the gene matches: 5. CDR3 length equals 14 residues. The CDR3 reads CASTNRGTYNEQFF. The DNA of the CDR3 is TGTGCCAGTACGAACAGGGGAACCTACAATGAGCAGTTCTTC.

Regarding this clonotype: This clone may be a read error of a much larger clone one base away. This chain connects TRBV20-1 to TRBJ2-1, with D possibly TRBD2 on 7 matching bases. This CDR3 contains 15 residues. CDR1 is DFQATT, CDR2 SNEGSKA, per germline (reference sequence). The chain's CDR3 is CRALRGGSDVNEQFF. As DNA, the CDR3 is TGCAGGGCTCTTAGGGGGGGGTCTGACGTGAATGAGCAGTTCTTC.

This clonotype was seen more than once but under ten times. The chain couples TRBV7-6 to TRBJ2-5; D not resolved. The CDR3 is 16 amino acids. Trimming removed 1 base from V and 2 bases from J, with 14 bases in between. CDR1 and CDR2 (germline): SGHVS, FNYEAQ. CDR3 residues: CASSLVPYLSQETQYF. As DNA, the CDR3 is TGTGCCAGCAGCTTAGTACCCTACCTATCTCAAGAGACCCAGTACTTC.

This clonotype was recorded many times. The rearrangement joins TRBV20-1 to TRBJ1-1; D remains ambiguous. The CDR3 consists of 14 residues. V lost 4 bases, J lost 1 base, and 13 bases lay in between. Germline V gene lookup returns CDR1 DFQATT and CDR2 SNEGSKA (reference sequence). The CDR3 DNA reads TGCAGTGCTATTGATCCTCGATCGAACACTGAAGCTTTCTTT. Protein: CSAIDPRSNTEAFF.

The chain recombines TRBV19 with TRBJ2-7; D is possibly TRBD1 (6 bases). V was cut by 5 bases and J by 3 bases, with 14 bases left in between. There are 14 residues in the CDR3. The V gene's germline CDR1 is LNHDA and CDR2 SQIVND (reference sequence). The CDR3 coding sequence is TGTGCCAGTAGTGCCACCACAGGGTTCTACGAGCAGTACTTC. Amino acids: CASSATTGFYEQYF. Drawing the rest from reference TRBV19 and TRBJ2-7, the complete variable domain is DGGITQSPKYLFRKEGQNVTLSCEQNLNHDAMYWYRQDPGQGLRLIYYSQIVNDFQKGDIAEGYSVSREKKESFPLTVTSAQKNPTAFYLCASSATTGFYEQYFGPGTRLTVT.

This clonotype was counted many times. CDR3 region: CASRDPGMNTEAFF. The CDR3 DNA is TGTGCCAGCAGAGATCCAGGGATGAACACTGAAGCTTTCTTT. The chain is built from TRBV6-2 or TRBV6-3 and TRBJ1-1, with D possibly matching TRBD1 (5 bases). The CDR3 extends over 14 amino acids. Trimming pared 6 bases from V and 0 bases from J, leaving 11 bases between. Germline-derived CDR1 and CDR2 are MNHEY and SVGEGT.

The chain couples TRBV7-3 to TRBJ2-3, with TRBD2 matching over 10 bases. The germline V gene encodes CDR1 SGHTA and CDR2 FQGTGA. The ends lost 5 bases at V and 1 base at J; junction bases unmatched: 6. This CDR3 spans 16 amino acids. The CDR3 DNA follows: TGTGCCAGCAGCCCAAATCTAGCGGGGGGCACAGATACGCAGTATTTT. Encoded protein: CASSPNLAGGTDTQYF.

This clonotype was found many times. This chain links TRBV12-3 or TRBV12-4 with TRBJ2-7, with D maybe TRBD2 (5 bases). This CDR3 is built from 13 residues. Trimming pared 6 bases from V and 4 bases from J, leaving 13 bases between. The CDR3 coding sequence is TGTGCCAGCAGCCCTCCCGGCGGGTACGAGCAGTACTTC. It is translated as CASSPPGGYEQYF.

Many counts were recorded for this clonotype. The rearrangement links TRBV28 to TRBJ1-5; D remains ambiguous. The CDR3 has 16 amino acids. CDR1 and CDR2 (germline): MDHEN, SYDVKM. V was shortened by 6 bases and J by 5 bases, with 20 bases between the two germline ends. CDR3 sequence reads: CASRILGGAFHQPQHF. In DNA, the CDR3 is TGTGCCAGCAGAATTTTGGGAGGTGCCTTCCATCAGCCCCAGCATTTT. Full variable domain (missing parts from reference TRBV28 and TRBJ1-5): DVKVTQSSRYLVKRTGEKVFLECVQDMDHENMFWYRQDPGLGLRLIYFSYDVKMKEKGDIPEGYSVSREKKERFSLILESASTNQTSMYLCASRILGGAFHQPQHFGDGTRLSIL.

Regarding this clonotype: A single base separates this from a much larger clone, so it may be a read error. The chain couples TRBV19 to TRBJ1-5; 8 nucleotides align to TRBD1. The CDR3 has 14 residues. CDR1 LNHDA and CDR2 SQIVND come from the germline V gene (reference sequence). V lost 9 bases and J lost 2; bases outside the gene matches: 6. The chain's CDR3 is CASGKTGGNQPQHF. The CDR3 bases are TGTGCCAGCGGAAAGACAGGGGGCAATCAGCCCCAGCATTTT.

V and J are TRBV3-1 and TRBJ1-2; 7 bases match TRBD1. CDR3 size: 13 residues. Trimming at V came to 2 bases and at J to 10 bases, leaving 7 bases not matched to a gene. CDR1 is LGHDT, CDR2 YNNKEL, per germline (reference sequence). In DNA, the CDR3 is TGTGCCAGCAGCCAATCGTCGACAGGGACCTACACCTTC. Translation: CASSQSSTGTYTF.